The T cell receptor (beta chain) described here comes from a study of control samples from healthy donors and cancer patients. The assay was immunoSEQ multiplex PCR, and TCRdb's table has in-frame clones only and misses some. The sample lists 150,000 to 200,000 clones; more than 85% were seen once. In its sample, this clone was seen once. V dropped 2 bases and J dropped 9 bases, with 14 bases sitting between them. The CDR3 is made up of 13 amino acids. Germline assignment: CDR1 MDHEN and CDR2 SYDVKM. Sequencing input: blood. The chain uses TRBV28 and TRBJ2-7, with D uncertain. The origin of this receptor is a woman between 40 and 50 years old in good health. This chain's CDR3 is CASSLGFSAGQYF. The CDR3 DNA reads TGTGCCAGCAGTTTAGGGTTCTCTGCCGGGCAGTACTTC.